A selection of T cell receptor beta chains follows, all from one sample in a study of read filtering for tumor transcriptome and immune sequencing. TCRdb reprocessed the reads with MiXCR, giving one entry per CDR3 protein. The sample includes more than 100,000 distinct CDR3 sequences, 10% to 15% seen only once; the top ten take 9.5% to 11%. Sequencing was done on a sample of a population of CD138-negative cells sorted from bone marrow. The receptors were gathered from a donor at least 40 years old with multiple myeloma. Both conserved end residues are part of each CDR3. D genes are given only for firm matches. Some rows have no size entry. The others give once, few or many, or a class for an expanded clone.

clone size	D gene	V gene	J gene	CDR3 protein	CDR3 DNA
many	NA	TRBV20-1	TRBJ2-7	CSAGPLSYEQCF	TGCAGTGCTGGACCGCTCTCCTACGAGCAGTGCTTC
many	NA	TRBV7-2	TRBJ1-1	CASTPREGENTEAFF	TGTGCCAGCACTCCCCGGGAGGGGGAGAACACTGAAGCTTTCTTT
many	TRBD2	TRBV15	TRBJ2-3	CATSRGGGAQVTDTQYF	TGTGCCACCAGCAGGGGCGGGGGGGCCCAGGTCACAGATACGCAGTATTTT
many	TRBD2	TRBV7-2	TRBJ2-7	CASSFQGTSSEQYF	TGTGCCAGCAGCTTCCAAGGGACTAGCAGCGAGCAGTACTTC
few	NA	TRBV28	TRBJ2-3	CAITTDTDMQYF	TGTGCCATTACGACTGACACAGATATGCAGTATTTT
many	NA	TRBV6-2/TRBV6-3	TRBJ1-5	CASSPTVRNQPQHF	TGTGCCAGCAGTCCGACCGTAAGGAATCAGCCCCAGCATTTT
many	NA	TRBV6-2/TRBV6-3	TRBJ2-3	CASSYSQDTQYF	TGTGCCAGCAGTTACAGTCAGGATACGCAGTATTTT
many	NA	TRBV5-1	TRBJ2-1	CASSLEGGPDEQFF	TGCGCCAGCAGCTTGGAAGGAGGCCCGGATGAGCAGTTCTTC
few	NA	TRBV20-1	TRBJ1-5	CSAKGTSGTAEPQHF	TGCAGTGCCAAAGGGACTAGCGGGACCGCAGAGCCGCAGCATTTT
many	NA	TRBV18	TRBJ2-3	CASSPDTRRTDTQYF	TGTGCCAGCTCACCTGACACTCGACGCACAGATACGCAGTATTTT
NA	TRBD1	TRBV7-9	TRBJ2-7	CASSLVPLGRTGVGDEQYF	TGTGCCAGCAGCTTAGTCCCTCTTGGGCGGACAGGGGTGGGAGACGAGCAGTACTTC
many	TRBD1	TRBV9	TRBJ1-4	CASSVEETGYEKLFF	TGTGCCAGCAGCGTAGAAGAGACAGGGTATGAAAAACTGTTTTTT
NA	TRBD1	TRBV6-2/TRBV6-3	TRBJ1-5	CASRRDRGPQPQHF	TGTGCCAGCAGGCGGGACAGGGGGCCTCAGCCCCAGCATTTT
many	TRBD2	TRBV7-9	TRBJ2-3	CASSFGGSRSDTQYF	TGTGCCAGCAGCTTTGGCGGGAGCCGCTCAGATACGCAGTATTTT
many	NA	TRBV7-2	TRBJ2-5	CASSPLSGTHQETQYF	TGTGCCAGCAGCCCCCTCTCCGGGACTCATCAAGAGACCCAGTACTTC
many	TRBD2	TRBV14	TRBJ2-1	CASSRRLAGVSYEQFF	TGTGCCAGCAGTCGACGGCTAGCGGGAGTAAGTTATGAGCAGTTCTTC
few	TRBD1	TRBV30	TRBJ2-6	CAWGQGAGANVLTF	TGTGCCTGGGGACAGGGGGCCGGGGCCAACGTCCTGACTTTC
few	NA	TRBV6-5	TRBJ1-2	CASSYGSGVFYGYTF	TGTGCCAGCAGTTACGGGTCAGGGGTATTCTATGGCTACACCTTC
few	NA	TRBV2	TRBJ2-3	CASSGLEADTQYF	TGTGCCAGCAGTGGCTTGGAGGCCGATACGCAGTATTTT
many	TRBD2	TRBV29-1	TRBJ2-1	CSVGGTSGLSYNEQFF	TGCAGCGTGGGGGGGACTAGCGGACTTTCCTACAATGAGCAGTTCTTC
many	NA	TRBV5-6	TRBJ1-3	CASSLMGSRNTIYF	TGTGCCAGCAGCTTGATGGGCAGTAGAAACACCATATATTTT
many	NA	TRBV30	TRBJ1-6	CAWARNSPLHF	TGTGCCTGGGCGAGAAATTCACCCCTCCACTTT
NA	NA	TRBV7-9	TRBJ2-2	CASSLGVGQGNTGELFF	TGTGCCAGCAGCTTAGGGGTTGGGCAGGGGAACACCGGGGAGCTGTTTTTT
many	NA	TRBV7-2	TRBJ2-7	CASSPGDGPYEQYF	TGTGCCAGCAGCCCCGGGGACGGACCCTACGAGCAGTACTTC
many	TRBD2	TRBV5-6	TRBJ2-1	CASRLGLAGHNEQFF	TGTGCCAGCAGGTTGGGACTAGCGGGCCACAATGAGCAGTTCTTC
few	NA	TRBV5-6	TRBJ2-3	CASSLNGGWNTDTQYF	TGTGCCAGCAGCTTGAATGGGGGCTGGAACACAGATACGCAGTATTTT
many	TRBD2	TRBV10-3	TRBJ2-5	CASSEGVGGRETQYF	TGTGCCAGCAGTGAAGGAGTGGGGGGGAGAGAGACCCAGTACTTC
many	NA	TRBV18	TRBJ2-1	CASSPRDAGNEQFF	TGTGCCAGCTCACCTCGGGACGCTGGCAATGAGCAGTTCTTC
many	NA	TRBV10-3	TRBJ2-5	CAISESTQEAQYF	TGTGCCATCAGTGAGTCTACCCAAGAGGCCCAGTACTTC
NA	TRBD2	TRBV6-6	TRBJ2-5	CASSYSGLAKGLQETQYF	TGTGCCAGCAGTTACTCAGGACTAGCTAAGGGCCTCCAAGAGACCCAGTACTTC
many	NA	TRBV5-4	TRBJ1-1	CASSLVGMNTEAFF	TGTGCCAGCAGCTTGGTTGGGATGAACACTGAAGCTTTCTTT
NA	TRBD1	TRBV3-1	TRBJ1-1	CASSPRDRVNTEALF	TGTGCCAGCAGCCCCCGGGACAGGGTGAACACTGAAGCTCTCTTT
many	TRBD1	TRBV20-1	TRBJ1-4	CSAQAGGGLLFF	TGCAGTGCTCAAGCAGGGGGCGGATTGCTGTTTTTT
many	NA	TRBV3-1	TRBJ2-7	CASSQVSRPPFTYEQYF	TGTGCCAGCAGCCAAGTTTCGCGGCCGCCCTTTACCTACGAGCAGTACTTC